This TCR beta chain was identified in a study of T cell responses to AZD1222 COVID-19 vaccine. Profiled with immunoSEQ multiplex PCR; TCRdb holds only in-frame clones, not every one. This table has about 180,000 clones, more than 75% appearing once. V gave up 4 bases and J gave up 8 bases; unmatched junction bases: 3. CDR3 length: 12 residues. Germline V lookup: CDR1 SGHRS, CDR2 YFSETQ. The sample consisted of peripheral blood, taken 28 days after the second AZD1222 dose. This clonotype was obtained from an adult who received the AZD1222 COVID-19 vaccine. The chain carries TRBV5-1 and TRBJ2-1, with 7 nucleotides matching TRBD1. CDR3 residues: CASSQGGHEQFF. The CDR3, as DNA: TGCGCCAGCAGCCAAGGGGGCCATGAGCAGTTCTTC.